Described below is a single T cell receptor beta chain sequence and its context. Its antigen remains unidentified. These data belong to a study of a mutant IDH1 vaccine in newly diagnosed glioma. For the study at large: Eight vaccine doses were administered to patients at weeks 1, 3, 5, 7, 11, 15, 19 and 23. Patients received vaccination from 4-6 weeks after radiotherapy alone, or with temozolomide cycles. Treated patients showed a male proportion of approximately 62%, a female proportion of about 38%, and a mean age of about 41 years. Antecedent treatment encompassed radiotherapy, temozolomide, or their combination; the majority received both.

Sequencing was performed with immunoSEQ multiplex PCR; in TCRdb, only in-frame clones are kept and a portion is missing. The repertoire includes 25,000 to 35,000 clones, more than 70% of them detected once, and approximately 7.6% sits in the top ten. Time point noted: week 23, last vaccination. Every vaccine dose comprised 300 ug of mutant IDH1 20-mer peptide plus topical imiquimod. CDR3 length: 15 amino acids. CDR1 is LNHNV and CDR2 is YYDKDF in the germline V gene (reference sequence). V was clipped by 3 bases and J by 2 bases; unmatched bases: 6. The chain recombines TRBV15 with TRBJ2-5; 7 positions match TRBD1. Sequenced here: PBMCs, sampled from a glioma patient whose treatment included an IDH1 peptide vaccine. The clonotype was recovered from a woman aged 18-29 years with glioma. CDR3 bases: TGTGCCACCAGCAGCCAGGGACAGTTACAAGAGACCCAGTACTTC. Protein product: CATSSQGQLQETQYF. Based on the CDR3 plus reference TRBV15 and TRBJ2-5, the full variable domain is DAMVIQNPRYQVTQFGKPVTLSCSQTLNHNVMYWYQQKSSQAPKLLFHYYDKDFNNEADTPDNFQSRRPNTSFCFLDIRSPGLGDTAMYLCATSSQGQLQETQYFGPGTRLLVL.